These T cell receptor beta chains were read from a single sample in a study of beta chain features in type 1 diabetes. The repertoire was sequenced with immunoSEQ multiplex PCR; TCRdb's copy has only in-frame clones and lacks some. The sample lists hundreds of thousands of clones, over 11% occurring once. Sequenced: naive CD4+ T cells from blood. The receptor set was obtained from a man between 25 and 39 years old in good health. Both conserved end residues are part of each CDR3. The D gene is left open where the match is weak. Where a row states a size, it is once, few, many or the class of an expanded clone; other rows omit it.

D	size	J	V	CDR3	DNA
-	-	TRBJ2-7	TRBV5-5	CASSLEVGRIYEQYF	TGTGCCAGCAGCTTGGAGGTGGGCCGTATCTACGAGCAGTACTTC
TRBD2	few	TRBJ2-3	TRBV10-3	CAIRDKRGVTDTQYF	TGTGCCATCCGAGATAAGCGGGGGGTCACAGATACGCAGTATTTT
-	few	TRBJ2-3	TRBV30	CAWNHRYTDTQYF	TGTGCCTGGAACCACAGATACACAGATACGCAGTATTTT
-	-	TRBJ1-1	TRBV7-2	CASSRSRDTEAFF	TGTGCCAGCAGCCGAAGTAGAGATACTGAAGCTTTCTTT
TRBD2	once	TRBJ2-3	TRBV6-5	CASRRGVGTDTQYF	TGTGCCAGCAGGCGGGGGGTTGGTACAGATACGCAGTATTTT
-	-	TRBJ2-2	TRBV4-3	CASSQDWAPRSGELFF	TGCGCCAGCAGCCAAGATTGGGCGCCCCGGTCCGGGGAGCTGTTTTTT
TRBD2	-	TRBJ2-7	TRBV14	CASSQVRGGEQYF	TGTGCCAGCAGCCAAGTTCGCGGGGGTGAGCAGTACTTC
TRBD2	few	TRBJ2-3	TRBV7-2	CASSLVGASGRVGDTQYF	TGTGCCAGCAGCTTAGTAGGGGCTAGCGGGAGAGTGGGAGATACGCAGTATTTT
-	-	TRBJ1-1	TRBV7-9	CASSLGGRTEAFF	TGTGCCAGCAGCTTAGGCGGGAGGACTGAAGCTTTCTTT
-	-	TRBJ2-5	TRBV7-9	CASSLRQVRQETQYF	TGTGCCAGCAGCTTAAGACAGGTCCGACAAGAGACCCAGTACTTC